This TCR beta chain was sequenced for a study of blood T cell repertoires in COVID-19. Study context: Both acute and convalescent COVID-19 samples were obtained from the United States, Italy and Spain. In each case, the material was cDNA or gDNA derived from T cells, B-cell-depleted T cells, or PBMCs.

Per the study methods: The authors estimated nucleated cell counts from reference gene primer amplification. Profiled with immunoSEQ multiplex PCR; TCRdb holds only in-frame clones, not every one. Clone size and the V and J calls come from that table; the DNA yielded D and trimming. The sample has roughly 380,000 clones; 85% are singletons. The CDR3 is 15 residues long. Germline V lookup: CDR1 MDHEN, CDR2 SYDVKM. Trimming took 6 bases from V and 0 from J, leaving 12 bases between them. This receptor was taken from a woman between 18 and 30 years old with acute or convalescent COVID-19. The sequenced material came from peripheral blood. The chain has TRBV28 and TRBJ1-5, with D unclear. The CDR3, as DNA: TGTGCCAGCAGCATTGAGAGATATAGCAATCAGCCCCAGCATTTT. This encodes CASSIERYSNQPQHF. The entire variable domain, with the rest obtained from reference TRBV28 and TRBJ1-5, is as follows: DVKVTQSSRYLVKRTGEKVFLECVQDMDHENMFWYRQDPGLGLRLIYFSYDVKMKEKGDIPEGYSVSREKKERFSLILESASTNQTSMYLCASSIERYSNQPQHFGDGTRLSIL.